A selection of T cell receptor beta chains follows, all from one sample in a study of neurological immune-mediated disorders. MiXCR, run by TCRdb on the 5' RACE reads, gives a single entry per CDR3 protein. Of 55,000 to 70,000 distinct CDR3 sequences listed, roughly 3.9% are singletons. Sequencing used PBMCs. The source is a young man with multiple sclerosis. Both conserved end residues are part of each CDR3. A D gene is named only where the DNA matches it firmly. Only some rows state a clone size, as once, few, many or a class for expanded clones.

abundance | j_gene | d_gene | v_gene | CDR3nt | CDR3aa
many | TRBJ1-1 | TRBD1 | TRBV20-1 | TGCAGTGCTGATGTTACAGGGGTGGGCACTGAAGCTTTCTTT | CSADVTGVGTEAFF
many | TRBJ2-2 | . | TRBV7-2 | TGTGCCAGCAGCTTGGACCAGCTCAGCACCGGGGAGCTGTTTTTT | CASSLDQLSTGELFF
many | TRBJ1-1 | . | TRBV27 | TGTGCCAGCAGTTTACGGTTCATGATGAACACTGAAGCTTTCTTT | CASSLRFMMNTEAFF
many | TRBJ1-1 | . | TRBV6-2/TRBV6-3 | TGTGCCAGCAGTTTAAGGAACACTGAAGCTTTCTTT | CASSLRNTEAFF
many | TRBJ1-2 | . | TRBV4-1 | TGCGCCAGCAGCCAAGGCGCCGGGCCGTTACTAATCTATGGCTACACCTTC | CASSQGAGPLLIYGYTF
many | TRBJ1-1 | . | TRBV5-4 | TGTGCCAGCAGCGCCCAACAGGGTAAGAACACTGAAGCTTTCTTT | CASSAQQGKNTEAFF
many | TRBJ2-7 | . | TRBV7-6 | TGTGCCAGCAGCCAAGCAGATACCGAGCAGTACTTC | CASSQADTEQYF
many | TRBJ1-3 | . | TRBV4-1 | TGCGCCAGCAGCCAATCCGGCGACTCTGGAAACACCATATATTTT | CASSQSGDSGNTIYF
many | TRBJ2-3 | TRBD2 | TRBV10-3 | TGTGCCATCAGACCCGGGACTAGCGCTAGCACAGATACGCAGTATTTT | CAIRPGTSASTDTQYF
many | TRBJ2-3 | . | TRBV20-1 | TGCAGTGCTAGAGATTTAAGAACAGGGTTCTCAGATACGCAGTATTTT | CSARDLRTGFSDTQYF
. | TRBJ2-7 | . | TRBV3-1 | TGTGCCAGCAGCCAGGCCGGGGAACGGTACGAGCAGTACTTC | CASSQAGERYEQYF
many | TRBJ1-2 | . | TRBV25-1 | TGTGCCAGCAGTGACGTCCGGGGCCCCTATGGCTACACCTTC | CASSDVRGPYGYTF
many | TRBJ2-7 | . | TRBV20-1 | TGCAGTGCTAGAGAGTACCACGAGCAGTACTTC | CSAREYHEQYF
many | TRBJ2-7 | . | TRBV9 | TGTGCCAGCAGCGTAGGCACCAACTACGAGCAGTACTTC | CASSVGTNYEQYF
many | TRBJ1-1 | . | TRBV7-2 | TGTGCCAGCAGCTTAGGTCCCCGCCCTAACACTGAAGCTTTCTTT | CASSLGPRPNTEAFF
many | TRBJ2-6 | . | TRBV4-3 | TGCGCCAGCAGCCCATTGACTTCCCGGGCCAACGTCCTGACTTTC | CASSPLTSRANVLTF
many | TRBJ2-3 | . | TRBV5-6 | TGTGCCAGCAGCTTGGCGGGGGTGCCAGATACGCAGTATTTT | CASSLAGVPDTQYF
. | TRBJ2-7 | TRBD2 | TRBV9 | TGTGCCAGCAGCCTTAGCGGGGGGGCCTACGAGCAGTACTTC | CASSLSGGAYEQYF
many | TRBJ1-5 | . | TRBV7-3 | TGTGCCAGCAGTGCAGGGAACGGTCAGCCCCAGCATTTT | CASSAGNGQPQHF
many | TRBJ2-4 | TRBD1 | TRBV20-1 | TGCAGTGCTAGATACGCACAGGGGGACATTCAGTACTTC | CSARYAQGDIQYF
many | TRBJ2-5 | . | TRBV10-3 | TGTGCCATCAGTGAGTCCCCGGGGCCAGGAGAGACCCAGTACTTC | CAISESPGPGETQYF
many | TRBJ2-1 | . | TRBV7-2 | TGTGCCAGCAGCTCGGCGAACCCCTCTGATGAGCAGTTCTTC | CASSSANPSDEQFF
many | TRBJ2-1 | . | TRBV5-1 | TGCGCCAGCAGCTTGGCCGGGGGACTCCGGCCAAAGGAGCAGTTCTTC | CASSLAGGLRPKEQFF
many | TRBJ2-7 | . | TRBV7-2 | TGTGCCAGCAGCTTAGTGCAGGGCAACTCCTACGAGCAGTACTTC | CASSLVQGNSYEQYF
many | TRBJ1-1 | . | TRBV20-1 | TGCAGTGCTAGTTGGGGGTCCGCTGAAGCTTTCTTT | CSASWGSAEAFF
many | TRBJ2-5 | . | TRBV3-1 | TGTGCCAGCAGCCAAGCGGGGTACCAAGAGACCCAGTACTTC | CASSQAGYQETQYF
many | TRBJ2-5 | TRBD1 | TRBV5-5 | TGTGCCAGCAGCTCATCCGGGACAGGGGGTCTAAAGGGGACCCAGTACTTC | CASSSSGTGGLKGTQYF
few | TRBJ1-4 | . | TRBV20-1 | TGCAGTGCTAGAGAGGGACAACGTGTTGCACTGTTTTTT | CSAREGQRVALFF
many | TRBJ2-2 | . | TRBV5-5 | TGTGCCAGCAGCATCGGGACGAGGGGCACCGGGGAGCTGTTTTTT | CASSIGTRGTGELFF
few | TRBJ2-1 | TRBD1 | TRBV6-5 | TGTGCCAGCAGTTACTCGATGGATCAGGGGGCATGGGAGCAGTTCTTC | CASSYSMDQGAWEQFF
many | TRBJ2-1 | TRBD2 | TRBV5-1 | TGCGCCAGCAGCTTGGGCCGGGGGGAGTGGGGTAGGGGTGAGCAGTTCTTC | CASSLGRGEWGRGEQFF
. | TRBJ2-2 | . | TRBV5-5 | TGTGCCAGCAGGCCACTTAGGGCCGGGGAGCTGTTTTTT | CASRPLRAGELFF
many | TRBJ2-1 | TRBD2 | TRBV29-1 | TGCAGCGTTGAAACTAGCGGGACCGACAATGAGCAGTTCTTC | CSVETSGTDNEQFF
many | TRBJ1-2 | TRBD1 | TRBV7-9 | TGTGCCAGCAGCCCCCTTGGGGACAGGGGAAAACCTAACTATGGCTACACCTTC | CASSPLGDRGKPNYGYTF
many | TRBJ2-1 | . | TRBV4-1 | TGCGCCAGCAGCCAAGGGGGAAACAATGAGCAGTTCTTC | CASSQGGNNEQFF
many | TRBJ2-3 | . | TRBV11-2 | TGTGCCAGCAGCATCCGGGACTCGGGAGATACGCAGTATTTT | CASSIRDSGDTQYF
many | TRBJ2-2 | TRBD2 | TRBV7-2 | TGTGCCAGCAGCTTAGTCGGGGGGGCGGAAGTATTTTTT | CASSLVGGAEVFF
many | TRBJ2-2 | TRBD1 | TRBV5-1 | TGCGCCAGCAGCGTTACGGGACAGGGAAACACCGGGGAGCTGTTTTTT | CASSVTGQGNTGELFF
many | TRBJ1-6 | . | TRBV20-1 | TGCAGTGCTAGAGTCAGGGTCGATTCACCCCTCCACTTT | CSARVRVDSPLHF
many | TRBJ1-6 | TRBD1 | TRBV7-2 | TGTGCCAGCAGCTTAGGGAGCAGGGGGACTAGTTCACCCCTCCACTTT | CASSLGSRGTSSPLHF
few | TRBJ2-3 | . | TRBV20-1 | TGCAGTGCTAGAATGGGGGCAGGGGAGTCTGAGACGCAGTATTTT | CSARMGAGESETQYF
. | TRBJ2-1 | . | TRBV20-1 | TGCAGTGCTAGAGATCCGGCGGGGGCAATCCATGAGCAGTTCTTC | CSARDPAGAIHEQFF
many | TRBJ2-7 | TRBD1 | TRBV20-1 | TGCAGTGCTAGAAGGACAGGGGGCGCCTACGAGCAGTACTTC | CSARRTGGAYEQYF
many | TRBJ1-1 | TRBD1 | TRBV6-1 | TGTGCCAGCAGTGAAAGGACAGGGTGGAACACTGAAGCTTTCTTT | CASSERTGWNTEAFF
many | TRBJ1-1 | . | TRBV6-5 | TGTGCCAGCAGTTACTACTACGATGCGACCGACACTGAAGCTTTCTTT | CASSYYYDATDTEAFF
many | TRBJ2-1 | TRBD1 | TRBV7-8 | TGTGCCAGCAGCTTTATAGCCTCTACCGGGACAGGGGACAATGAGCAGTTCTTC | CASSFIASTGTGDNEQFF
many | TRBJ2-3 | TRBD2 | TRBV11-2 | TGTGCCAGCAGCTTAGATGGATCTAGCGGGGCCCCGGGGACAGATACGCAGTATTTT | CASSLDGSSGAPGTDTQYF
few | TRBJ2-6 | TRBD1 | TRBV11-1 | TGTGCCAGCAGTCGGGACAGGGGACGATCTGGGGCCAACGTCCTGACTTTC | CASSRDRGRSGANVLTF
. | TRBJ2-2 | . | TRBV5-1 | TGCGCCAGCAGCTTGCCTCCAGGTGGAGGCACCGGGGAGCTGTTTTTT | CASSLPPGGGTGELFF
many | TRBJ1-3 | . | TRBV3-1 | TGTGCCAGCAGCCATTTGGGGGGCTCTGGAAACACCATATATTTT | CASSHLGGSGNTIYF
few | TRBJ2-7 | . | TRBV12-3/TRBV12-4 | TGTGCCAGCAGAGACAGGTCAGAGCAGTACTTC | CASRDRSEQYF
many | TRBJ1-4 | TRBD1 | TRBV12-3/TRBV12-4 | TGTGCCAGCAGATCGACAGGGATTAATGAAAAACTGTTTTTT | CASRSTGINEKLFF
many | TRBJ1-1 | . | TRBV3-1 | TGTGCCAGCAGCCGCCTCGGGCCGGACACTGAAGCTTTCTTT | CASSRLGPDTEAFF
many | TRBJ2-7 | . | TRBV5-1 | TGCGCCAGCAGCTTGGGGGTTGGAAACTACGAGCAGTACTTC | CASSLGVGNYEQYF